This T cell receptor (beta chain) was retrieved from a study of blood T cells in healthy people across ages. In the case of this clonotype: The antigen is undetermined.

A J-beta primer mix and a sample-barcoded 5' primer were used in a second PCR of about 7 to 12 cycles. The authors tagged each cDNA molecule using a template-switch adaptor with 12 random nucleotides. Sequencing recovered at least 2.5 million CDR3-containing paired-end reads from each sample. TCRdb fed the 5' RACE reads into MiXCR, producing one record per CDR3 protein. The table has over 1,500,000 distinct CDR3 sequences, about 39% seen once. Study findings and constraints: The study lacked donor CMV status, which possibly confounded expanded clonotype changes.

The V and J ends lost 4 bases and 7 bases respectively, with 8 bases between them. The CDR3 is 11 amino acids. Germline values: CDR1 SGHTA, CDR2 FQGNSA. This chain links TRBV7-2 with TRBJ2-7, with D hard to call. The TCR originated in a human donor in good health. Sequenced: blood. The CDR3 DNA sequence: TGTGCCAGCAGCTATCTCTTGGAGCAGTACTTC. Translating it yields CASSYLLEQYF. The full variable domain, rest sourced from reference TRBV7-2 and TRBJ2-7, is GAGVSQSPSNKVTEKGKDVELRCDPISGHTALYWYRQSLGQGLEFLIYFQGNSAPDKSGLPSDRFSAERTGGSVSTLTIQRTQQEDSAVYLCASSYLLEQYFGPGTRLTVT.